These 9 T cell receptor beta chains were sequenced from one sample in a study of OX40 agonist ivuxolimab in advanced cancers. Produced via immunoSEQ multiplex PCR; TCRdb's table is partial and in-frame only. The sample lists 20,000 to 25,000 clones; approximately 88% were seen once. Sequencing used CD4+ or CD8+ T cells sorted from blood, obtained in a trial of the OX40 agonist ivuxolimab. These receptors all come from an adult with an advanced solid tumor such as melanoma, head and neck, liver or kidney cancer.

The chain links TRBV21-1 to TRBJ2-5; the DNA was not used to check the table's D call, TRBD2. TRBV21-1 is a pseudogene. CDR3 length equals 15 residues. The DNA of the CDR3 is TGTGCCAGCAGCAAATGGGTCGGAGGGAAAGAGACCCAGTACTTC. Its protein product is CASSKWVGGKETQYF.

This clone showed up just once. This sample also contains other DNA sequences that code for the same CDR3. This sequence joins TRBV5-8 and TRBJ1-5, with D tentatively TRBD1 (5 bases). Per the germline V gene, CDR1 is SGHTS and CDR2 is YDEGEE. The CDR3 has 13 amino acids. Trimming shortened V by 2 bases and J by 4 bases, and 7 bases separated the two germline ends. The CDR3 loop is CASSFGTNQPQHF. CDR3 in DNA: TGTGCCAGCAGCTTCGGGACTAATCAGCCCCAGCATTTT.

The chain uses TRBV28 and TRBJ1-1; D not resolved. Germline lookup yields CDR1 MDHEN and CDR2 SYDVKM. The CDR3 is 15 amino acids. V was shortened by 4 bases and J by 1 base, with 13 bases between the two germline ends. The CDR3 nucleotides read TGTGCCAGCAGTTCCCGAGGCAGAAGGAACACTGAAGCTTTCTTT. Translation: CASSSRGRRNTEAFF.

This chain joins TRBV5-1 and TRBJ2-1; no clear D gene. This CDR3 region has 16 residues. V lost 0 bases and J 5 bases, leaving 15 bases between the germline ends. Germline CDR1 reads SGHRS; CDR2 reads YFSETQ. The CDR3 region has the DNA TGCGCCAGCAGCTTGGTTGCCGTAGCCACTAACAATGAGCAGTTCTTC. It translates to CASSLVAVATNNEQFF.

V is TRBV4-2 and J is TRBJ2-3, with D tentatively TRBD1 or TRBD2 (5 bases each). V was trimmed by 6 bases and J by 6 bases, leaving 16 bases between them. The CDR3 runs 14 residues. Germline V lookup: CDR1 LGHNA, CDR2 YNFKEQ. CDR3 nucleotide sequence: TGTGCCAGCAGATCTCTTGGGGGAGTGGATACGCAGTATTTT. The encoded protein is CASRSLGGVDTQYF.

The rearrangement links TRBV9 to TRBJ1-2; 9 bases are shared with TRBD1. V lost 4 bases, J lost 5 bases, and 6 bases stayed unmatched. CDR1 is SGDLS, CDR2 YYNGEE, per germline. The CDR3 loop spans 14 amino acids. For the CDR3, the DNA is TGTGCCAGCAGCATCAGCGACAGGGGGTATGGCTACACCTTC. It specifies CASSISDRGYGYTF.

As for this clone: The DNA is left out, because the CDR3 cannot be placed on it with certainty; the CDR3 is given as TCRdb lists it. The J gene is TRBJ1-2, the V gene TRBV19. Germline CDR1 reads LNHDA; CDR2 reads SQIVND (reference sequence). Both ends counted, the CDR3 spans 17 residues. The CDR3 loop reads CAIGPGYTFPANYGYTF.

The chain joins TRBV30 to TRBJ2-2; 10 nucleotides align to TRBD2. V lost 5 bases and J lost 4; bases outside the gene matches: 7. CDR1 is GTSNPN and CDR2 is SVGIG in the germline V gene (reference sequence). The CDR3 extends over 15 amino acids. The CDR3 sequence: CAWASGRARTGELFF. In DNA, the CDR3 is TGTGCCTGGGCGAGCGGGAGGGCCCGCACCGGGGAGCTGTTTTTT.

This sequence joins TRBV14 and TRBJ1-2; TRBD1 might be the D (6 bases). CDR1 is SGHDN, CDR2 FVKESK, per germline. The CDR3 has 13 amino acids. V shed 5 bases and J shed 4 bases, with 11 bases lying between them. The CDR3 DNA reads as TGTGCCAGCAGCGAAGGACAGTTCTATGGCTACACCTTC. Amino acids: CASSEGQFYGYTF. Using reference TRBV14 and TRBJ1-2 for the parts outside the CDR3, the full variable domain is EAGVTQFPSHSVIEKGQTVTLRCDPISGHDNLYWYRRVMGKEIKFLLHFVKESKQDESGMPNNRFLAERTGGTYSTLKVQPAELEDSGVYFCASSEGQFYGYTFGSGTRLTVV.